A selection of T cell receptor beta chains follows, all from one sample in a study of CD8+CD57+ T cells in acquired aplastic anemia. TCRdb re-called the reads through MiXCR, storing one row per CDR3 protein. The sample carries 200,000 to 250,000 distinct CDR3 sequences, roughly 35% recorded once. The specimen sequenced was sorted CD4+, CD8+, or CD8+CD57+ T cells (not recorded which) from PBMCs. The receptors were gathered from a human donor in good health, serving as a control. Each CDR3 is given with its conserved first and last residue. A D gene is named only where the DNA matches it firmly. Clone sizes are given selectively: once, few, many, or a class where the clone is expanded.

J	size	D	V	DNA	CDR3
TRBJ2-1	.	.	TRBV20-1	TGCAGTGCTAGACAAAGTAATGAGCAGTTCTTC	CSARQSNEQFF
TRBJ2-5	.	.	TRBV5-6	TGTGCCAGCACCAAGGGGGGGCAAGAGACCCAGTACTTC	CASTKGGQETQYF
TRBJ1-3	many	.	TRBV7-9	TGTGCCATTAGCCAGAGTGGGACTGGAAACACCATATATTTT	CAISQSGTGNTIYF
TRBJ2-1	.	.	TRBV24-1	TGTGCCAGCAGTGAAGCCCAAAATGAGCAGTTCTTC	CASSEAQNEQFF
TRBJ2-1	many	.	TRBV7-3	TGTGCCAGCAGCTTAACAGGGGGGGACAATGAGCAGTTCTTC	CASSLTGGDNEQFF
TRBJ2-5	.	TRBD1	TRBV20-1	TGCAGTGCTAAGTCCGGGACAGGGGTAGAGACCCAGTACTTC	CSAKSGTGVETQYF
TRBJ1-2	once	.	TRBV29-1	TGCAGCGTTGTCGGCAGGGAATATTTGGGCTACACCTTC	CSVVGREYLGYTF
TRBJ1-4	many	.	TRBV2	TGTGCCAGCAAGGGGGGAGGTGGTGAAAAACTGTTTTTT	CASKGGGGEKLFF
TRBJ2-2	once	.	TRBV25-1	TGTGCCAGCAGTGACGGCCAGCGTCACACCGGGGAGCTGCTTTTT	CASSDGQRHTGELLF
TRBJ1-2	many	TRBD1	TRBV20-1	TGCAGTGCTAGAGGAACAGGGGGCCTCTATGGCTACACCTTC	CSARGTGGLYGYTF
TRBJ2-3	few	.	TRBV3-1	TGTGCCAGCAGCCTCAGCGGGCAGGGGCCAGATACGCAGTATTTT	CASSLSGQGPDTQYF
TRBJ2-7	.	TRBD2	TRBV2	TGTGCCAGCATACGACTAGCGGGTATCCACGAGCAGTACTTC	CASIRLAGIHEQYF
TRBJ1-1	.	.	TRBV19	TGTGCCAGCTCAGAGGGGGGCGGGAACACTGAAGCTTTCTTT	CASSEGGGNTEAFF
TRBJ2-3	few	TRBD2	TRBV20-1	TGCAGTGCCAGGTTACTCATAGCGGGGGGGAGTTCGGATACGCAGTATTTT	CSARLLIAGGSSDTQYF
TRBJ2-3	few	.	TRBV9	TGTGCCAGCAGCGTAGTTGGGGGCCCTAGCACAGATACGCAGTATTTT	CASSVVGGPSTDTQYF
TRBJ2-1	many	.	TRBV25-1	TGTGCCAGCAGTAGCCCGGGCGACTACAATGAGCAGTTCTTC	CASSSPGDYNEQFF
TRBJ2-1	few	TRBD1	TRBV11-1	TGTGCCAGCAGTAAACGCGGGACAGGAGTTTACAATGAGCAGTTCTTC	CASSKRGTGVYNEQFF
TRBJ1-2	many	TRBD1	TRBV4-1	TGCGCCAGCAGCGGAGCCGGGACAGTTAGTACCTACACCTTC	CASSGAGTVSTYTF
TRBJ2-2	few	TRBD2	TRBV11-2	TGTGCCAGCAGCTCCTCGAAGACTAGCGGGGGGGCCGCCGGGGAGCTGTTTTTT	CASSSSKTSGGAAGELFF
TRBJ1-5	many	.	TRBV20-1	TGCAGTGCTAGAGATACGCGGGACGGGGGTTCGACGGCGGGGCATTTT	CSARDTRDGGSTAGHF